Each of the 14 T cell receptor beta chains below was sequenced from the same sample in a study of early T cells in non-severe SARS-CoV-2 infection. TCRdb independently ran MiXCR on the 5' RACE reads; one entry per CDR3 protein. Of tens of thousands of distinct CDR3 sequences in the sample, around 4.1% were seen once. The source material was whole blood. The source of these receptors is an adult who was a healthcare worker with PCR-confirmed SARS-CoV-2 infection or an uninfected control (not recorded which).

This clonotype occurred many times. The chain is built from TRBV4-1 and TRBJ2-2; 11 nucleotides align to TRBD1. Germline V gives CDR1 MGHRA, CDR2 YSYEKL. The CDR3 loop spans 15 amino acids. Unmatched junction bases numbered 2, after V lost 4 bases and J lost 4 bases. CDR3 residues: CASSPGQGATGELFF. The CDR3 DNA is TGCGCCAGCAGCCCAGGACAGGGGGCCACCGGGGAGCTGTTTTTT.

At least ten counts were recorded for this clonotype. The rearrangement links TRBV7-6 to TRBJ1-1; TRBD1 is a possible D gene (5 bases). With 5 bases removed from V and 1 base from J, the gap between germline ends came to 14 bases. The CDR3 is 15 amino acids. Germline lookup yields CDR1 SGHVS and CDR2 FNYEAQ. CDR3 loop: CASSPTGNKNTEAFF. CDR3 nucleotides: TGTGCCAGCAGCCCAACAGGCAATAAGAACACTGAAGCTTTCTTT.

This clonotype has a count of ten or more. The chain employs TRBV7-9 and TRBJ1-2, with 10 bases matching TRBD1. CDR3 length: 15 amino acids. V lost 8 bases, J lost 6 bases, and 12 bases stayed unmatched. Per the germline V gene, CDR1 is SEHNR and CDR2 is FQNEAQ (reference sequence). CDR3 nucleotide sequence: TGTGCCAGCCCGGGACAGGGGAGTTCTCAGCATGGCTACACCTTC. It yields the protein CASPGQGSSQHGYTF.

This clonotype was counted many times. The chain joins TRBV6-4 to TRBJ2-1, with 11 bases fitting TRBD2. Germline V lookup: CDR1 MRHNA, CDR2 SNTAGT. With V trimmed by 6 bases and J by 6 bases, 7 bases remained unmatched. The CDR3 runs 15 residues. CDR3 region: CASSGLAGSTNEQFF. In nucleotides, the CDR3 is TGTGCCAGCAGCGGACTAGCGGGTTCGACCAATGAGCAGTTCTTC.

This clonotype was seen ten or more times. CDR3 in amino acids: CASSPGQVSGANVLTF. The CDR3 nucleotides are TGTGCCAGCTCACCAGGACAGGTCTCTGGGGCCAACGTCCTGACTTTC. The chain combines TRBV18 with TRBJ2-6; TRBD1 matches 7 bases. Germline V CDR1 and CDR2: KGHSH, LQKENI. This CDR3 region has 16 residues. V was clipped by 2 bases and J by 0 bases; unmatched bases: 1.

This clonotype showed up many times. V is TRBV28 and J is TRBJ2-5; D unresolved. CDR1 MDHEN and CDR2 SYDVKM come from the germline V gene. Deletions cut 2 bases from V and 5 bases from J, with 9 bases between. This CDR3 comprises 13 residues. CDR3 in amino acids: CASSLHSAETQYF. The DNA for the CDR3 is TGTGCCAGCAGTTTACACAGCGCTGAGACCCAGTACTTC.

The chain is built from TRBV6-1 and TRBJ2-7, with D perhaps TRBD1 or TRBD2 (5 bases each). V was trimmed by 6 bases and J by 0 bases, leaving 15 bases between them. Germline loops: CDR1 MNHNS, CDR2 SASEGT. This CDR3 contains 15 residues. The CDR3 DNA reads TGTGCCAGCAGCTTCGGGACCTCAAACTCCTACGAGCAGTACTTC. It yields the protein CASSFGTSNSYEQYF.

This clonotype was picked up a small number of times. The CDR3 reads CASSTNLKGGEQYF. The CDR3 DNA reads TGTGCCAGCAGCACTAACCTAAAGGGGGGAGAGCAGTACTTC. This chain connects TRBV7-6 to TRBJ2-7; D possibly uses TRBD1 or TRBD2 (6 bases each). Trimming took off 5 bases at V and 7 bases at J, with 18 bases between the two ends. In germline, CDR1 is SGHVS, CDR2 FNYEAQ. This CDR3 has 14 residues.

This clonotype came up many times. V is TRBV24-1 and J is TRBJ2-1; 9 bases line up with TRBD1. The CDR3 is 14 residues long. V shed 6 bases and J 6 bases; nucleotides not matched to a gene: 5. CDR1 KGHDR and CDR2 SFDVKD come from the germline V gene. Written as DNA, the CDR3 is TGTGCCACCAGTCGTGGACAGGGGATCAATGAGCAGTTCTTC. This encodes CATSRGQGINEQFF.

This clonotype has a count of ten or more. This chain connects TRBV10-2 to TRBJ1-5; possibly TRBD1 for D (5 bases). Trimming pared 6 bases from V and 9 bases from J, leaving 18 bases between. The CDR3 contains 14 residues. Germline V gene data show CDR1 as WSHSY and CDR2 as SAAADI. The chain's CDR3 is CASRVGPAQGPQHF. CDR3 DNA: TGCGCCAGCAGGGTGGGACCGGCGCAGGGGCCCCAGCATTTT.

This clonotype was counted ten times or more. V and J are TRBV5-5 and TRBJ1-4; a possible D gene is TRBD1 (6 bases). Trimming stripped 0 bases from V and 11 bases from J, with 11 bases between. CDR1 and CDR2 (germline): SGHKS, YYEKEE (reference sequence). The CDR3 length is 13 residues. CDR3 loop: CASSLVQGKKLFF. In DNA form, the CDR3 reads TGTGCCAGCAGCTTGGTTCAGGGGAAGAAACTGTTTTTT.

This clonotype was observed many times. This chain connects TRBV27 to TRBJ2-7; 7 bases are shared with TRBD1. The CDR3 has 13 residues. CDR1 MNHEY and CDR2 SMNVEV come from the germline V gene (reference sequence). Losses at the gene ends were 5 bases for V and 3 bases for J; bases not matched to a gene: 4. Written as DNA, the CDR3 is TGTGCCAGCAGTGCCGGACAGGACTACGAGCAGTACTTC. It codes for CASSAGQDYEQYF.

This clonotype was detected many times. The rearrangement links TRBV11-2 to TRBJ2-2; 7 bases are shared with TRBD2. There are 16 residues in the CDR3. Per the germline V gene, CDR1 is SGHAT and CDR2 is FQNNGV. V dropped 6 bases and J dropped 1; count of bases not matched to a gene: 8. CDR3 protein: CASRKISGVNTGELFF. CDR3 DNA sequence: TGTGCCAGCAGAAAGATAAGCGGGGTGAACACCGGGGAGCTGTTTTTT.

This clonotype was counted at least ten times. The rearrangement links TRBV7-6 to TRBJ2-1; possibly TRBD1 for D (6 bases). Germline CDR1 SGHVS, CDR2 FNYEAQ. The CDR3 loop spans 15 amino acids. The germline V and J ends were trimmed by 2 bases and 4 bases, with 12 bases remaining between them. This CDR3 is CASSLRTGSYNEQFF. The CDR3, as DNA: TGTGCCAGCAGCTTAAGAACAGGGTCTTACAATGAGCAGTTCTTC.